A selection of T cell receptor beta chains follows, all from one sample in a study of blood T cell repertoires in COVID-19. Profiled with immunoSEQ multiplex PCR; TCRdb holds only in-frame clones, not every one. Among roughly 200,000 clones listed, 81% were seen once. Sequenced sample: PBMCs or T cells enriched from blood (not recorded which). The source of these receptors is a man between 35 and 55 years old who had recovered from COVID-19. Each CDR3 is given with its conserved first and last residue. The D gene is left open where the match is weak. Size is stated for part of the rows, as once, few or many counts, or as a class when the clone is expanded.

NA	NA	TRBV2	TRBJ1-4	CASRQTEFNEKLFF	TGTGCCAGCAGGCAAACAGAATTTAATGAAAAACTGTTTTTT
NA	NA	TRBV12-3/TRBV12-4	TRBJ1-1	CASSLGWSTEAFF	TGTGCCAGCAGTTTAGGTTGGAGCACTGAAGCTTTCTTT
TRBD1	NA	TRBV6-6	TRBJ1-2	CASSRRTTGGPRGYTF	TGTGCCAGCAGTCGACGAACGACAGGGGGACCTCGCGGCTACACCTTC
TRBD2	NA	TRBV10-1	TRBJ2-7	CASSESRGEAYEQYF	TGCGCCAGCAGTGAATCGCGGGGGGAGGCCTACGAGCAGTACTTC
TRBD1	NA	TRBV27	TRBJ1-2	CASSLSGTGGSRGYTF	TGTGCCAGCAGTTTATCTGGGACAGGGGGCTCGAGGGGCTACACCTTC
TRBD2	many	TRBV2	TRBJ2-7	CASCGGGSYEQYF	TGTGCCAGCTGCGGGGGGGGATCCTACGAGCAGTACTTC
NA	once	TRBV30	TRBJ1-3	CAWDKLGSGNTIYF	TGTGCCTGGGATAAACTTGGCTCTGGAAACACCATATATTTT
TRBD1	NA	TRBV10-3	TRBJ1-2	CAISDSKTGSVYGYTF	TGTGCCATCAGTGATAGCAAGACAGGGTCAGTCTATGGCTACACCTTC
NA	NA	TRBV5-1	TRBJ2-1	CASSEQGAYNEQFF	TGCGCCAGCAGCGAACAGGGCGCCTACAATGAGCAGTTCTTC
NA	NA	TRBV15	TRBJ2-3	CATSRGQSAPTDTQYF	TGTGCCACCAGCAGAGGACAGTCCGCCCCCACAGATACGCAGTATTTT
NA	NA	TRBV11-2	TRBJ2-3	CASSLFGRGTDTQYF	TGTGCCAGCAGCCTTTTTGGGAGGGGGACAGATACGCAGTATTTT
NA	NA	TRBV7-9	TRBJ2-3	CASSLFLLLRAGTDTQYF	TGTGCCAGCAGCTTATTTTTGTTGTTGAGGGCGGGAACAGATACGCAGTATTTT
TRBD2	NA	TRBV24-1	TRBJ2-1	CATSDPTLAGAGEQFF	TGTGCCACCAGTGATCCGACCCTAGCGGGAGCCGGTGAGCAGTTCTTC
NA	NA	TRBV11-2	TRBJ2-7	CASSRLREIGAYEQYF	TGTGCCAGCAGTCGACTAAGGGAAATAGGAGCCTACGAGCAGTACTTC
NA	NA	TRBV30	TRBJ1-2	CAWSLGQLYGYTF	TGTGCCTGGAGTCTAGGACAGCTCTATGGCTACACCTTC
TRBD1	NA	TRBV2	TRBJ2-2	CASRPGRTGSTGELFF	TGTGCCAGCAGGCCCGGGCGGACAGGGAGTACCGGGGAGCTGTTTTTT
NA	NA	TRBV30	TRBJ2-1	CAWNHEGSSYNEQFF	TGTGCCTGGAATCACGAGGGATCCTCCTACAATGAGCAGTTCTTC
NA	NA	TRBV5-8	TRBJ1-5	CASSLATYSNQPQHF	TGTGCCAGCAGCTTGGCAACATATAGCAATCAGCCCCAGCATTTT
NA	NA	TRBV7-2	TRBJ1-2	CASSLASYGYTF	TGTGCCAGCAGCTTGGCCTCCTATGGCTACACCTTC
NA	NA	TRBV21-1	TRBJ2-3	CASSKLAGGSTDTQYF	TGTGCCAGCAGCAAATTGGCGGGAGGTAGCACAGATACGCAGTATTTT
TRBD1	few	TRBV5-4	TRBJ1-2	CASSDRDRAITNYGYTF	TGTGCCAGCAGCGACCGGGACAGAGCCATTACTAACTATGGCTACACCTTC
NA	NA	TRBV4-1	TRBJ2-7	CASSQDTRSWEQYF	TGCGCCAGCAGCCAAGATACGCGGTCGTGGGAGCAGTACTTC
NA	NA	TRBV5-1	TRBJ1-3	CASSLTVGNTIYF	TGCGCCAGCAGCTTGACGGTAGGAAACACCATATATTTT
TRBD2	NA	TRBV5-1	TRBJ2-2	CASSGLAANTGELFF	TGCGCCAGCAGCGGACTAGCGGCGAACACCGGGGAGCTGTTTTTT
TRBD1	NA	TRBV2	TRBJ1-5	CASKGAGASNQPQHF	TGTGCCAGCAAGGGGGCAGGAGCGAGCAATCAGCCCCAGCATTTT
NA	NA	TRBV18	TRBJ2-1	CASSPRGGNNEQFF	TGTGCCAGCTCCCCAAGAGGGGGAAACAATGAGCAGTTCTTC
NA	NA	TRBV4-2	TRBJ2-2	CASSQVQTNTGELFF	TGTGCCAGCAGCCAAGTACAGACGAACACCGGGGAGCTGTTTTTT
TRBD1	NA	TRBV7-9	TRBJ2-1	CASSSTHRGFKFF	TGTGCCAGCAGCTCAACCCACAGGGGGTTTAAGTTCTTC
TRBD1	NA	TRBV28	TRBJ1-2	CASSPPDRGHYGYTF	TGTGCCAGCAGTCCCCCGGACAGGGGCCACTATGGCTACACCTTC
TRBD1	NA	TRBV3-1/TRBV3-2	TRBJ1-1	CASSQEGQGGTNTEAFF	TGTGCCAGCAGCCAAGAAGGGCAGGGGGGTACGAACACTGAAGCTTTCTTT
NA	NA	TRBV2	TRBJ2-7	CASSPAGARYEQYF	TGTGCCAGCAGTCCCGCAGGGGCGAGGTACGAGCAGTACTTC
NA	NA	TRBV25-1	TRBJ2-7	CASRATSYEQYF	TGTGCCAGCCGAGCCACCTCCTACGAGCAGTACTTC
TRBD2	many	TRBV3-1/TRBV3-2	TRBJ2-1	CASSQVKGAGGSYNEQFF	TGTGCCAGCAGCCAAGTTAAAGGAGCGGGGGGCTCCTACAATGAGCAGTTCTTC
NA	NA	TRBV1	TRBJ2-7	CTSSPFSHGRAQNYEQYF	TGCACCAGCAGCCCCTTTAGTCATGGGCGAGCCCAAAACTACGAGCAGTACTTC
NA	NA	TRBV5-1	TRBJ2-3	CASFREQSTDTQYF	TGCGCCAGCTTCCGGGAACAGAGCACAGATACGCAGTATTTT
NA	NA	TRBV29-1	TRBJ1-1	CSVERQGEAFF	TGCAGCGTTGAAAGGCAGGGGGAAGCTTTCTTT
NA	NA	TRBV27	TRBJ2-7	CASSLWAGDSYEQYF	TGTGCCAGCAGTTTATGGGCAGGGGATTCCTACGAGCAGTACTTC
TRBD2	NA	TRBV3-1/TRBV3-2	TRBJ2-7	CASSRTGTSAYEQYF	TGTGCCAGCAGCCGGACCGGGACTAGCGCTTACGAGCAGTACTTC
TRBD1	NA	TRBV30	TRBJ1-5	CAWSRDRGTTYSNQPQHF	TGTGCCTGGAGCCGGGACAGGGGTACTACCTATAGCAATCAGCCCCAGCATTTT
NA	NA	TRBV23-1	TRBJ1-2	CASVKQNLIPANYGYTF	TGCGCCAGCGTCAAACAGAACTTGATACCGGCTAACTATGGCTACACCTTC
NA	NA	TRBV10-3	TRBJ1-2	CAISPDTYGYTF	TGTGCCATCAGTCCGGACACATATGGCTACACCTTC
NA	NA	TRBV27	TRBJ2-7	CASSSPSQDEQYF	TGTGCCAGCAGTAGCCCGAGTCAGGACGAGCAGTACTTC